Presented here are 7 T cell receptor beta chains from one specimen sequenced in a study of blood T cells in healthy people across ages. The use of a sample-barcoded 5' primer and a J-beta primer mix characterized a second PCR of about 7 to 12 cycles. TCRdb fed the 5' RACE reads into MiXCR, producing one record per CDR3 protein. The sample has over 950,000 distinct CDR3 sequences; around two fifths are singletons. Sample: blood. These TCRs come from a man younger than 30 in good health.

This chain links TRBV19 with TRBJ2-5; 7 bases are shared with TRBD2. J gave up 5 bases and V 5 bases, and 8 bases lay outside the gene matches. The CDR3 extends over 14 amino acids. In germline, CDR1 is LNHDA, CDR2 SQIVND (reference sequence). The CDR3 loop reads CASSFKGGWETQYF. For the CDR3, the DNA is TGTGCCAGTAGTTTCAAGGGAGGGTGGGAGACCCAGTACTTC.

The chain couples TRBV7-8 to TRBJ2-3; the match to TRBD1 covers 9 bases. The CDR3 totals 19 residues. Germline V gene lookup returns CDR1 SGHVS and CDR2 FQNEAQ. After removal of 3 bases from V and 0 bases from J, the junction contained 13 bases not matched to a gene. The CDR3 nucleotides read TGTGCCAGCAGCTTTCCGGGACAGGGTCAAGAACTTAGCACAGATACGCAGTATTTT. Translation: CASSFPGQGQELSTDTQYF.

Only a few counts were recorded for this clonotype. V is TRBV29-1 and J is TRBJ2-1; unclear D gene. Deletions cut 4 bases from V and 0 bases from J, with 10 bases between. The CDR3 totals 14 residues. Germline CDR1 and CDR2: SQVTM and ANQGSEA. The CDR3 here is CSVVLARSYNEQFF. CDR3 in DNA: TGCAGCGTTGTCCTCGCCCGCTCCTACAATGAGCAGTTCTTC.

As DNA, the CDR3 is TGCAGCGTTGAAGAGGGTCGAGGGTTGGGTGAGCAGTTCTTC. Its translation: CSVEEGRGLGEQFF. The chain recombines TRBV29-1 with TRBJ2-1, with a weak D call TRBD2 (5 bases). The germline V gene has CDR1 SQVTM and CDR2 ANQGSEA. The CDR3 totals 14 residues. Trimming took off 0 bases at V and 9 bases at J, with 15 bases between the two ends.

This clonotype was detected only a few times. The gene calls are TRBV14 and TRBJ1-6; TRBD1 matches at 10 bases. Germline lookup yields CDR1 SGHDN and CDR2 FVKESK. The junction had 3 bases not matched to a gene; V was cut back by 3 bases and J by 10 bases. CDR3 length: 14 residues. As DNA, the CDR3 is TGTGCCAGCAGCCAGACAGGGGGCTTGTCACCCCTCCACTTT. Amino acid sequence: CASSQTGGLSPLHF.

This clonotype was detected once. The chain couples TRBV6-2 or TRBV6-3 to TRBJ2-3; TRBD2 matches at 8 bases. This CDR3 is 17 amino acids long. The germline gives CDR1 MNHEY, CDR2 SVGEGT. Germline trimming cut 0 bases from V and 3 bases from J; bases unmatched to any gene: 8. The CDR3 sequence: CASSYSRQRGITDTQYF. As DNA, the CDR3 is TGTGCCAGCAGTTACTCGAGACAGCGGGGGATTACAGATACGCAGTATTTT.

The V and J genes are TRBV18 and TRBJ1-4; the D gene is possibly TRBD1 (6 bases). CDR3 size: 15 residues. The V end was cut by 4 bases, the J end by 6 bases, with 15 bases between. From germline, CDR1 is KGHSH and CDR2 LQKENI. CDR3 DNA sequence: TGTGCCAGCTCACAACAGACAGGTCGGGATGAAAAACTGTTTTTT. Its translation: CASSQQTGRDEKLFF.